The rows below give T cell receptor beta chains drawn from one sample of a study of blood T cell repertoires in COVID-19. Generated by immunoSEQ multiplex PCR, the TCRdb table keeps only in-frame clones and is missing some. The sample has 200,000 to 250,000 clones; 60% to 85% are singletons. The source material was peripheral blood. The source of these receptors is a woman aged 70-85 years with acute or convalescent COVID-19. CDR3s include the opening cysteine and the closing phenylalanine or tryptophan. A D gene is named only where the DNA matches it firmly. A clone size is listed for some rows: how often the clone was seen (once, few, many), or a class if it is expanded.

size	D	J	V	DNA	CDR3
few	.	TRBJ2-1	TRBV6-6	TGTGCCAGCAGTTCCCACTATTCCTACAATGAGCAGTTCTTC	CASSSHYSYNEQFF
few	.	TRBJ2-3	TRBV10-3	TGTGCCATCAGTGAGCCAGGGGTGGATACGCAGTATTTT	CAISEPGVDTQYF
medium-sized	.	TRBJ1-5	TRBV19	TGTGCCAGTAGTATACGTCAGGGGAGCAATCAGCCCCAGCATTTT	CASSIRQGSNQPQHF
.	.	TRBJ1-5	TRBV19	TGTGCCAGTAGTGCCTTTTCAGGGTTCGTCAATCAGCCCCAGCATTTT	CASSAFSGFVNQPQHF
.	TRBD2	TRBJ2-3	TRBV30	TGTGCCTGCCTCCCCTCACTAGCGAGAGCGCAGTATTTT	CACLPSLARAQYF
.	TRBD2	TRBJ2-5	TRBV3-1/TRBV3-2	TGTGCCAGCAGCCAAGGGCTAGCGGGTGAGACCCAGTACTTC	CASSQGLAGETQYF
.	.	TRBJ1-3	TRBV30	TGTGCCTGGAACAGTGACTCTGGAAACACCATATATTTT	CAWNSDSGNTIYF
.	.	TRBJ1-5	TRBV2	TGTGCCAGCAGTGGGGGGGGAGGAAATCAGCCCCAGCATTTT	CASSGGGGNQPQHF
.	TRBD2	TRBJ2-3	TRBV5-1	TGCGCCAGCAAGGTGGCGGGAGGGCCTGGGGATACGCAGTATTTT	CASKVAGGPGDTQYF
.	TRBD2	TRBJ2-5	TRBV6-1	TGTGCCAGCAGTGAACAGACTAGCGGGAGAGAGACCCAGTACTTC	CASSEQTSGRETQYF
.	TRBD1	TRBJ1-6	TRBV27	TGTGCCAGCAGTTTATTGACAGGGGGTTCCTCACCCCTCCACTTT	CASSLLTGGSSPLHF